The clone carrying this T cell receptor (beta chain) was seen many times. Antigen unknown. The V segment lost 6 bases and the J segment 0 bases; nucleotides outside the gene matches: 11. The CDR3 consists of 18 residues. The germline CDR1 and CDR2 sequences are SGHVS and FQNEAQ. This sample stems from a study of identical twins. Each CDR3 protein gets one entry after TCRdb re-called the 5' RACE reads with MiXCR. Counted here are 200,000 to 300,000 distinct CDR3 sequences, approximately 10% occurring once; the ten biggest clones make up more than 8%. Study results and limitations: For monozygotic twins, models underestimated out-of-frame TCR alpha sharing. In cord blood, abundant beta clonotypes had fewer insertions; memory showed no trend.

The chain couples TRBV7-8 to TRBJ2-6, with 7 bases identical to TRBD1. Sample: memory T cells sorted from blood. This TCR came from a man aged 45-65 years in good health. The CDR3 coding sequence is TGTGCCAGCAGGGGGATCGACAGGGCCCACTCTGGGGCCAACGTCCTGACTTTC. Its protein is CASRGIDRAHSGANVLTF.